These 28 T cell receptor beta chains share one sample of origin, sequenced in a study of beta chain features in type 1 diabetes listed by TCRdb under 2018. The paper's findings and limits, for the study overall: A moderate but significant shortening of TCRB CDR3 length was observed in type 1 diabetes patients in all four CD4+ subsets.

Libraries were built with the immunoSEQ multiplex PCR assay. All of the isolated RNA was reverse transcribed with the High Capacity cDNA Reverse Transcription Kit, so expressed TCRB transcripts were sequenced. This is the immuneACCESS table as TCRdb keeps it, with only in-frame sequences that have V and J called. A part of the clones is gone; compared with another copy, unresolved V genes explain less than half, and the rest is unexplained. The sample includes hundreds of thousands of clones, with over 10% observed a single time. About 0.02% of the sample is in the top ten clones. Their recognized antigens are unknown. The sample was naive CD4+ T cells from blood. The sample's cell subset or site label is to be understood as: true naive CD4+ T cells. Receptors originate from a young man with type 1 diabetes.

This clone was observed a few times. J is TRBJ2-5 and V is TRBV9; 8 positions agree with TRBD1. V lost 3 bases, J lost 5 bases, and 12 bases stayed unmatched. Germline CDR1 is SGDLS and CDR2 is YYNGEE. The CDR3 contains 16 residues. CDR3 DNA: TGTGCCAGCAGCGAGAGGGGGCAGGGGGCCGTCGAGACCCAGTACTTC. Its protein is CASSERGQGAVETQYF.

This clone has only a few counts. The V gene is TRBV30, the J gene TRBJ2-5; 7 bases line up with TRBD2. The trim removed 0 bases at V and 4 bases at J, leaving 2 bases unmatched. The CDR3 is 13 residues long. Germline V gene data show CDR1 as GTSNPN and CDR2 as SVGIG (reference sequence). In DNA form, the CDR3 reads TGTGCCTGGAGTGTACGGGGGGTAGAGACCCAGTACTTC. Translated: CAWSVRGVETQYF. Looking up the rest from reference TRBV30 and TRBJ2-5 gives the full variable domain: SQTIHQWPATLVQPVGSPLSLECTVEGTSNPNLYWYRQAAGRGLQLLFYSVGIGQISSEVPQNLSASRPQDRQFILSSKKLLLSDSGFYLCAWSVRGVETQYFGPGTRLLVL.

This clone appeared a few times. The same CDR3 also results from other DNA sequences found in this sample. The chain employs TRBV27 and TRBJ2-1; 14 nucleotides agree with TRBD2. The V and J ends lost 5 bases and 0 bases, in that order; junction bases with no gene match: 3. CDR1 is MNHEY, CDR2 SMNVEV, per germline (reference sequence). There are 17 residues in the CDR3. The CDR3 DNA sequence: TGTGCCAGCAGTGGGACTAGCGGGGGCCGCTCCTACAATGAGCAGTTCTTC. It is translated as CASSGTSGGRSYNEQFF.

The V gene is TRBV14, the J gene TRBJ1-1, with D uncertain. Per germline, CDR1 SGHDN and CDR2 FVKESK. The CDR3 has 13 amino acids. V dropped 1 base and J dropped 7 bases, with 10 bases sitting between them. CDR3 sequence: CASSQGVGNEAFF. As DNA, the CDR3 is TGTGCCAGCAGCCAAGGTGTAGGGAATGAAGCTTTCTTT.

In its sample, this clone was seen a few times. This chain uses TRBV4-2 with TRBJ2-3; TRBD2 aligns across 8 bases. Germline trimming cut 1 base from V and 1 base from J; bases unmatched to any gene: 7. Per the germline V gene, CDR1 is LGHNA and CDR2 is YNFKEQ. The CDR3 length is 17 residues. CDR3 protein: CASSQADSGGRTDTQYF. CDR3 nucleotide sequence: TGTGCCAGCAGCCAAGCCGACTCGGGGGGGCGCACAGATACGCAGTATTTT.

In DNA form, the CDR3 reads TGTGCCAGCAGCGCGACAGGGTTGGAAACTGAAGCTTTCTTT. This encodes CASSATGLETEAFF. The chain carries TRBV9 and TRBJ1-1, with 7 bases lining up with TRBD1. The germline CDR1 and CDR2 sequences are SGDLS and YYNGEE. V dropped 3 bases and J dropped 5; count of bases not matched to a gene: 7. The CDR3 sequence is 14 residues long.

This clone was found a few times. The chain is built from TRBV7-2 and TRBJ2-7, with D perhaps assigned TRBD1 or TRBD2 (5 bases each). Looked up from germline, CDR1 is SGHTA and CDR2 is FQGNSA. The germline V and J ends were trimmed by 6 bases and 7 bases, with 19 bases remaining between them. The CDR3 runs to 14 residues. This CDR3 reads CASREMTGLGEQYF. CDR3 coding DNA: TGTGCCAGCAGGGAAATGACGGGGCTGGGGGAGCAGTACTTC.

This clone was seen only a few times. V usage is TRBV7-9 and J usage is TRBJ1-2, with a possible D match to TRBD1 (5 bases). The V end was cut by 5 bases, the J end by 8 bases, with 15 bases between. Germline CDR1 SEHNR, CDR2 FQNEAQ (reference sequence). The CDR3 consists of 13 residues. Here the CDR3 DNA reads TGTGCCAGCAGCCTGCCAGGGATTGGGGGCTACACCTTC. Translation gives CASSLPGIGGYTF.

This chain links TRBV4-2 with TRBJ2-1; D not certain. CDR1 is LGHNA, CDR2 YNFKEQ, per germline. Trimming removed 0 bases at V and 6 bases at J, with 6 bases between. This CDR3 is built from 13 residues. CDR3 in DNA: TGTGCCAGCAGCCAAGAGAAAGTCAATGAGCAGTTCTTC. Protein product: CASSQEKVNEQFF.

As DNA, the CDR3 is TGTGCCAGCAGTCCTGACAGTAACTATGGCTACACCTTC. It specifies CASSPDSNYGYTF. This chain links TRBV28 with TRBJ1-2; tentatively, D is TRBD1 (5 bases). V was shortened by 5 bases and J by 1 base, with 8 bases between the two germline ends. The CDR3 is 13 residues long. Looked up from germline, CDR1 is MDHEN and CDR2 is SYDVKM.

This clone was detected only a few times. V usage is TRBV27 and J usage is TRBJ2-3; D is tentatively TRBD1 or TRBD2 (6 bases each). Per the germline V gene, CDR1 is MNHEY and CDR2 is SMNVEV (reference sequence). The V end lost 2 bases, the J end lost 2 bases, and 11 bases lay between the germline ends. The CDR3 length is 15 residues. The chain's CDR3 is CASSLTGADTDTQYF. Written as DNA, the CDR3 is TGTGCCAGCAGTTTAACGGGGGCTGACACAGATACGCAGTATTTT.

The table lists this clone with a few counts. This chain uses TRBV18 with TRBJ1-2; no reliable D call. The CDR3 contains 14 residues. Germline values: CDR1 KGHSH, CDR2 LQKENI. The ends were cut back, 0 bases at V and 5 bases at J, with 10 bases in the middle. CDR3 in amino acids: CASSPPEFVYGYTF. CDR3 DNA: TGTGCCAGCTCACCACCGGAGTTCGTATATGGCTACACCTTC.

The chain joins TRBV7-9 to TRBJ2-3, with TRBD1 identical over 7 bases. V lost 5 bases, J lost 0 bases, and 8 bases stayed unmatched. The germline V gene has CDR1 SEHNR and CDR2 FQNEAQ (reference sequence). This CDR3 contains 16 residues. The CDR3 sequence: CASSTGVDTSTDTQYF. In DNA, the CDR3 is TGTGCCAGCAGCACAGGGGTGGATACTAGCACAGATACGCAGTATTTT.

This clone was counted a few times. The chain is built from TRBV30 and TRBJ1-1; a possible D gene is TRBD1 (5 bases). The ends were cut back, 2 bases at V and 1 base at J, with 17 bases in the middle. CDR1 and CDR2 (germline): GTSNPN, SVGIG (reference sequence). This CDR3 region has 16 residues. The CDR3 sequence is CAWSHPPGTANTEAFF. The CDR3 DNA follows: TGTGCCTGGAGTCACCCACCCGGGACGGCGAACACTGAAGCTTTCTTT.

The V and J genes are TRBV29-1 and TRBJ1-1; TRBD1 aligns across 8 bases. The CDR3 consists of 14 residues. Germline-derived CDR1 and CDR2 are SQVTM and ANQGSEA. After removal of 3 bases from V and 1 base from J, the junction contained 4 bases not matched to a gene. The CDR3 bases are TGCAGCGTTGAGGCCGGGACAGGGAACACTGAAGCTTTCTTT. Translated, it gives CSVEAGTGNTEAFF.

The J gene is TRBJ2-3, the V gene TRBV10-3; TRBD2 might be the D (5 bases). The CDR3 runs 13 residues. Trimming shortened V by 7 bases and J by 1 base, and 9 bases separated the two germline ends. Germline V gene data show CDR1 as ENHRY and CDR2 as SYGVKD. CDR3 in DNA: TGTGCCATCACGGCGGGCCGCACAGATACGCAGTATTTT. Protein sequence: CAITAGRTDTQYF.

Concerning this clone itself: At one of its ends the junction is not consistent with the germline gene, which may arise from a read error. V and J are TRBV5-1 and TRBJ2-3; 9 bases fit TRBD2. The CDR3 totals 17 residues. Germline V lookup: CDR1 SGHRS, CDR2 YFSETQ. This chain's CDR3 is CASSVRAGGQDTDAQYF. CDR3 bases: TGCGCCAGCAGCGTCAGAGCGGGGGGCCAAGACACAGATGCGCAGTATTTT.

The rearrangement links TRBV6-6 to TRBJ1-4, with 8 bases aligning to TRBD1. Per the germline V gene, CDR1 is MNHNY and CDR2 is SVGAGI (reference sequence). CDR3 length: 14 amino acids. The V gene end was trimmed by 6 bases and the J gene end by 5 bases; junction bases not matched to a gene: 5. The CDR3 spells CASRMTGENEKLFF. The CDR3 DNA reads TGTGCCAGCAGGATGACAGGGGAAAATGAAAAACTGTTTTTT.

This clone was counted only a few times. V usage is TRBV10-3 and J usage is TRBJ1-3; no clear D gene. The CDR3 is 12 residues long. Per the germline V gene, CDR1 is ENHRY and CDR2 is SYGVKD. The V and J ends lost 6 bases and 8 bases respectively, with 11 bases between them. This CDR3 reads CAISLPRDTIYF. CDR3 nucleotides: TGTGCCATCAGCCTCCCTCGGGACACCATATATTTT.

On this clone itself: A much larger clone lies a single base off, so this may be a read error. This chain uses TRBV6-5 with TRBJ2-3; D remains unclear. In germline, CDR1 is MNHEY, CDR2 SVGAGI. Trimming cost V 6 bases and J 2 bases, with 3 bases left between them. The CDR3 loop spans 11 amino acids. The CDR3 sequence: CASSLTDTQYF. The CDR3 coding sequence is TGTGCCAGCAGCCTCACAGATACGCAGTATTTT.

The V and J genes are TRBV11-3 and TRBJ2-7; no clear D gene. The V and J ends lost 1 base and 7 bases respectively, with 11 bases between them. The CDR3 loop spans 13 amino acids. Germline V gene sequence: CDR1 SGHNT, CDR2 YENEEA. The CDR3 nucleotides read TGTGCCAGCAGCTTAGGATCGGACGGGGAGCAGTACTTC. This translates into CASSLGSDGEQYF.

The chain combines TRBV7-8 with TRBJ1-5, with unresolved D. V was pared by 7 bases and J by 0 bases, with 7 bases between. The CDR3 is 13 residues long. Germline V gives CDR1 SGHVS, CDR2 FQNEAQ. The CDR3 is CASTDGSNQPQHF. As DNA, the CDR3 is TGTGCCAGCACAGATGGTAGCAATCAGCCCCAGCATTTT.

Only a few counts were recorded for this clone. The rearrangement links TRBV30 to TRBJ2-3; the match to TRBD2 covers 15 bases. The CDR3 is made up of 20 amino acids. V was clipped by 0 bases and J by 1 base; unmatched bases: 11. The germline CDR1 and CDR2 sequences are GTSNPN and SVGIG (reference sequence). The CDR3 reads CAWSVGRTSGGAWGTDTQYF. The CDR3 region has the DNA TGTGCCTGGAGTGTTGGCCGGACTAGCGGGGGGGCATGGGGCACAGATACGCAGTATTTT.

CDR3 protein: CASSQERVGQPQHF. The CDR3 DNA is TGCGCCAGCAGCCAAGAGCGGGTAGGGCAGCCCCAGCATTTT. The J gene is TRBJ1-5, the V gene TRBV4-1; D gene ambiguous. The germline CDR1 and CDR2 sequences are MGHRA and YSYEKL. The length of the CDR3 is 14 residues. V lost 0 bases and J 7 bases, leaving 10 bases between the germline ends.

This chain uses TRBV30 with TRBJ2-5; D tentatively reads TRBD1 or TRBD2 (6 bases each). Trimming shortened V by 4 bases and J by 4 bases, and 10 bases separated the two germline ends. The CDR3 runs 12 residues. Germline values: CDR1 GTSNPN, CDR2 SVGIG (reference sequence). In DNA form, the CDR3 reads TGTGCCTGGAACGGGGGCGGAGAGACCCAGTACTTC. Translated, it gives CAWNGGGETQYF.

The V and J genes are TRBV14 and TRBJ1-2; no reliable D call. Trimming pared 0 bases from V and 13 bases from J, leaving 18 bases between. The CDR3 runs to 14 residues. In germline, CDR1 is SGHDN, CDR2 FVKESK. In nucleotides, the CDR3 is TGTGCCAGCAGCCAAGAGAACAGCCTCTGGCGGGGCACCTTC. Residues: CASSQENSLWRGTF.

The CDR3 reads CASSAGTASSTDTQYF. The CDR3 nucleotides are TGCGCCAGCAGCGCGGGGACAGCGTCTAGCACAGATACGCAGTATTTT. The rearrangement links TRBV5-1 to TRBJ2-3; D possibly corresponds to TRBD1 (7 bases). The CDR3 sequence is 16 residues long. Looked up from germline, CDR1 is SGHRS and CDR2 is YFSETQ. V lost 4 bases and J lost 0, with 15 bases in between.

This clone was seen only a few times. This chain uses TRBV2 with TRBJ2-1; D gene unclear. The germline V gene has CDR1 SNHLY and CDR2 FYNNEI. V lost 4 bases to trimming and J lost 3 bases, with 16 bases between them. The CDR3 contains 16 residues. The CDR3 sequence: CASSGTGRIIYNEQFF. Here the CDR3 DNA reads TGTGCCAGCAGTGGTACTGGGCGTATTATCTACAATGAGCAGTTCTTC.